This is a list of T cell receptor beta chains from one sample in a study of early T cells in non-severe SARS-CoV-2 infection. TCRdb redid the calling of the 5' RACE reads with MiXCR, one entry per CDR3 protein. The sample yields approximately 66,000 distinct CDR3 sequences, roughly an eighth seen once. The specimen sequenced was whole blood. The origin of the receptors is an adult who was a healthcare worker with PCR-confirmed SARS-CoV-2 infection or an uninfected control (not recorded which). Both conserved end residues are part of each CDR3. The D gene is left open where the match is weak. Rows give clone size only sometimes, using once, few, many, or a class for an expanded clone.

v_call: TRBV20-1
clone_size: .
d_call: .
j_call: TRBJ2-4
cdr3_aa: CSAPVRAATAAKNIQYF
cdr3_nt: TGCAGTGCTCCTGTCCGGGCAGCGACGGCGGCCAAAAACATTCAGTACTTC

v_call: TRBV19
clone_size: few
d_call: .
j_call: TRBJ1-5
cdr3_aa: CARSFLGGYQHF
cdr3_nt: TGTGCCAGAAGTTTTTTAGGGGGTTATCAGCATTTT

v_call: TRBV6-1
clone_size: many
d_call: .
j_call: TRBJ2-1
cdr3_aa: CASSEGLEFNEQFF
cdr3_nt: TGTGCCAGCAGTGAAGGGTTGGAATTCAATGAGCAGTTCTTC

v_call: TRBV29-1
clone_size: many
d_call: TRBD1
j_call: TRBJ1-2
cdr3_aa: CSVELGDRQYGYTF
cdr3_nt: TGCAGCGTTGAATTGGGGGACAGGCAATATGGCTACACCTTC

v_call: TRBV5-1
clone_size: few
d_call: .
j_call: TRBJ2-1
cdr3_aa: CASSLFQGSLNEQFF
cdr3_nt: TGCGCCAGCAGCTTGTTCCAGGGGAGTTTGAATGAGCAGTTCTTC

v_call: TRBV2
clone_size: few
d_call: TRBD2
j_call: TRBJ2-5
cdr3_aa: CASSVERELGETQYF
cdr3_nt: TGTGCCAGCAGTGTAGAGCGGGAGCTCGGTGAGACCCAGTACTTC

v_call: TRBV4-1
clone_size: .
d_call: TRBD2
j_call: TRBJ2-7
cdr3_aa: CASSQYTSALSYEQYF
cdr3_nt: TGCGCCAGCAGCCAGTACACTAGCGCACTCTCCTACGAGCAGTACTTC

v_call: TRBV19
clone_size: few
d_call: .
j_call: TRBJ2-1
cdr3_aa: CASSTGGGHEQFF
cdr3_nt: TGTGCCAGTAGTACCGGAGGGGGGCATGAGCAGTTCTTC

v_call: TRBV5-1
clone_size: many
d_call: .
j_call: TRBJ1-1
cdr3_aa: CASKGEAEAFF
cdr3_nt: TGCGCCAGCAAGGGGGAGGCTGAAGCTTTCTTT

v_call: TRBV6-1
clone_size: .
d_call: .
j_call: TRBJ2-3
cdr3_aa: CASSDGTGPDTQYF
cdr3_nt: TGTGCCAGCAGTGATGGGACTGGTCCTGATACGCAGTATTTT

v_call: TRBV19
clone_size: many
d_call: .
j_call: TRBJ2-2
cdr3_aa: CASSIVGARINTGELFF
cdr3_nt: TGTGCCAGTAGTATAGTCGGTGCCAGGATTAACACCGGGGAGCTGTTTTTT

v_call: TRBV27
clone_size: .
d_call: TRBD1
j_call: TRBJ2-1
cdr3_aa: CASSSRTGGYEQFF
cdr3_nt: TGTGCCAGCAGTTCCCGGACAGGGGGCTATGAGCAGTTCTTC

v_call: TRBV7-2
clone_size: .
d_call: .
j_call: TRBJ2-7
cdr3_aa: CASSTQEYPYEQYF
cdr3_nt: TGTGCCAGCAGCACCCAGGAGTACCCCTACGAGCAGTACTTC

v_call: TRBV6-1
clone_size: .
d_call: TRBD2
j_call: TRBJ2-7
cdr3_aa: CASSSAGGAYEQYF
cdr3_nt: TGTGCCAGCAGTTCGGCGGGAGGCGCATACGAGCAGTACTTC

v_call: TRBV20-1
clone_size: many
d_call: .
j_call: TRBJ1-5
cdr3_aa: CSAVGNGVQPQHF
cdr3_nt: TGCAGTGCTGTTGGGAATGGCGTTCAGCCCCAGCATTTT

v_call: TRBV21-1
clone_size: few
d_call: .
j_call: TRBJ2-1
cdr3_aa: CATTRQGEDNEQFF
cdr3_nt: TGTGCCACCACCCGACAGGGGGAGGATAATGAGCAGTTCTTC

v_call: TRBV30
clone_size: many
d_call: TRBD1
j_call: TRBJ1-2
cdr3_aa: CAWSATGAYGYTF
cdr3_nt: TGTGCCTGGAGTGCCACAGGGGCCTATGGCTACACCTTC